The clone carrying this T cell receptor (beta chain) showed up many times. No antigen is known for it. The data were taken from a study of Graves' ophthalmopathy and Graves' hyperthyroidism. Study-level background: The study drew peripheral blood at initial diagnosis, before any treatment. Whole-study results and caveats: Detection in blood was also observed for most expanded thyroid clonotypes above 0.001 frequency.

Amplified TCR beta CDR3 regions were obtained using RNA transcripts as template. The first round was an RT-PCR with HTBI primers, and the second round was a multiplex PCR. Each CDR3 protein gets one entry after TCRdb re-called the multiplex PCR reads with MiXCR. The table records a few hundred thousand distinct CDR3 sequences, 15% of them present only once. Hyperthyroidism patients were newly diagnosed, ill under 2 months, and aged 18 to 65 years. A volume of 10 ml of fresh peripheral blood supplied the PBMCs. The clonotype was recovered from a woman aged 18-29 years with stable Graves' hyperthyroidism. Sequenced: peripheral blood.

CDR3 DNA: TGTGCCAGCAGCTTATGGGGGCGCGTGGATCAGCCCCAGCATTTT. Translation gives CASSLWGRVDQPQHF. The chain recombines TRBV7-2 with TRBJ1-5, with D perhaps TRBD1 (6 bases). CDR1 and CDR2 from the germline V gene are SGHTA and FQGNSA. Between the trimmed V and J ends, which lost 2 bases and 5 bases, there was a span of 13 bases. The CDR3 runs to 15 residues.